Listed here are 20 T cell receptor beta chains from one sample, sequenced in a study of CD8 T cells in ankylosing spondylitis. Their cognate antigens are unknown. MiXCR, applied by TCRdb to the 5' RACE reads, yields one record per CDR3 protein. The sample holds roughly 670,000 distinct CDR3 sequences, around a fifth seen once. Study-wide points: There was a TCR beta motif, made of fewer than 10 highly homologous variants, that appeared characteristic of ankylosing spondylitis blood.

The sequenced material came from blood, either unsorted or a sorted T cell fraction (not recorded which). Receptors originate from a male donor with ankylosing spondylitis.

This clonotype was seen more than once but under ten times. The gene calls are TRBV30 and TRBJ1-2; TRBD1 might be the D (5 bases). The CDR3 sequence is 13 residues long. Trimming stripped 6 bases from V and 6 bases from J, with 17 bases between. CDR1 GTSNPN and CDR2 SVGIG come from the germline V gene (reference sequence). Here the CDR3 DNA reads TGTGCCTGTGCCCCCGGGACGGTGAATGGCTACACCTTC. This gives the protein CACAPGTVNGYTF.

The chain employs TRBV24-1 and TRBJ1-1; unclear D gene. Trimming left V 12 bases short and J 8 bases short, with 18 bases between. Germline V gene sequence: CDR1 KGHDR, CDR2 SFDVKD. The CDR3 is made up of 12 amino acids. CDR3 nucleotides: TGTGCCCCCCCGGGGATAGTGGGAGAAGCTTTCTTT. It codes for CAPPGIVGEAFF.

This CDR3 is CASSFTSGSSYEQYF. The DNA for the CDR3 is TGTGCCAGCAGTTTTACCAGCGGGAGCTCCTACGAGCAGTACTTC. The chain has TRBV6-2 or TRBV6-3 and TRBJ2-7; 8 bases are shared with TRBD2. The CDR3 has 15 residues. V dropped 4 bases and J dropped 0; count of bases not matched to a gene: 5. The V gene's germline CDR1 is MNHEY and CDR2 SVGEGT.

This clonotype was counted only a few times. The CDR3 sequence is CASSHNGPIEAFF. CDR3 in DNA: TGTGCCAGCAGTCACAATGGACCGATTGAAGCTTTCTTT. The chain has TRBV6-5 and TRBJ1-1; the D is unclear. The V gene lost 5 bases and the J gene lost 7 bases, with 14 bases spanning the gap. The CDR3 spans 13 residues. The V gene's germline CDR1 is MNHEY and CDR2 SVGAGI.

The gene calls are TRBV9 and TRBJ1-6; weak D call: TRBD1 (6 bases). Germline V gene sequence: CDR1 SGDLS, CDR2 YYNGEE. The CDR3 has 13 residues. The V gene lost 0 bases and the J gene lost 10 bases, with 8 bases spanning the gap. Written as DNA, the CDR3 is TGTGCCAGCAGCGTAGGGGGGGCATCACCCCTCCACTTT. Translating it yields CASSVGGASPLHF.

This clonotype was counted only a few times. The chain has TRBV29-1 and TRBJ2-1, with D hard to call. Trimming cost V 4 bases and J 8 bases, with 24 bases left between them. The CDR3 is made up of 16 amino acids. The V gene's germline CDR1 is SQVTM and CDR2 ANQGSEA. The CDR3 reads CSVVGLIDAVLDEQFF. Here the CDR3 DNA reads TGCAGCGTTGTGGGCCTAATAGATGCGGTATTGGATGAGCAGTTCTTC.

There are a few counts of this clonotype. V and J are TRBV28 and TRBJ2-7; 9 bases match TRBD1. J lost 1 base, V lost 7 bases, and 8 bases had no gene match. Germline V lookup: CDR1 MDHEN, CDR2 SYDVKM. The CDR3 spans 15 residues. The DNA for the CDR3 is TGTGCCAGCACCACAGCCGGGACAGGGTCCTACGAGCAGTACTTC. Protein sequence: CASTTAGTGSYEQYF.

The chain couples TRBV24-1 to TRBJ2-7, with D perhaps being TRBD1 or TRBD2 (6 bases each). Trimming shortened V by 7 bases and J by 2 bases, and 14 bases separated the two germline ends. The CDR3 is 14 residues long. The germline CDR1 and CDR2 sequences are KGHDR and SFDVKD. This CDR3 reads CATSGPRGPYEQYF. CDR3 sequence (DNA): TGTGCCACCAGCGGGCCCCGGGGGCCCTACGAGCAGTACTTC.

CDR3 sequence: CASGTSGGPTDTQYF. Here the CDR3 DNA reads TGCGCCAGCGGGACTAGCGGGGGGCCTACAGATACGCAGTATTTT. J is TRBJ2-3 and V is TRBV5-1, with TRBD2 identical over 15 bases. V lost 7 bases, J lost 3 bases, and 3 bases stayed unmatched. The CDR3 extends over 15 amino acids. CDR1 and CDR2 (germline): SGHRS, YFSETQ. Looking up the rest from reference TRBV5-1 and TRBJ2-3 gives the full variable domain: KAGVTQTPRYLIKTRGQQVTLSCSPISGHRSVSWYQQTPGQGLQFLFEYFSETQRNKGNFPGRFSGRQFSNSRSEMNVSTLELGDSALYLCASGTSGGPTDTQYFGPGTRLTVL.

This chain uses TRBV6-1 with TRBJ1-6; possible D gene TRBD1, 5 bases. This CDR3 has 14 amino acids. The germline gives CDR1 MNHNS, CDR2 SASEGT. V was clipped by 8 bases and J by 10 bases, with 18 bases between them. The CDR3: CASGRDGGLSPLHF. CDR3 DNA: TGTGCCAGCGGGAGGGACGGCGGGTTGTCACCCCTCCACTTT.

The rearrangement links TRBV12-3 or TRBV12-4 to TRBJ1-1; D might be TRBD1 (5 bases). The CDR3 is made up of 14 amino acids. Trimming cost V 1 base and J 5 bases, with 11 bases left between them. The CDR3 spells CASSLDQGWTEAFF. CDR3 coding DNA: TGTGCCAGCAGTTTAGACCAGGGTTGGACTGAAGCTTTCTTT.

This clonotype has just a few counts. V is TRBV3-1 and J is TRBJ2-1; 11 bases line up with TRBD2. V was pared by 2 bases and J by 10 bases, with 7 bases of the junction left unmatched. The germline gives CDR1 LGHDT, CDR2 YNNKEL (reference sequence). The CDR3 spans 15 residues. CDR3 sequence: CASSQKGLAAWEQFF. The CDR3 DNA reads as TGTGCCAGCAGCCAAAAGGGACTAGCGGCTTGGGAGCAGTTCTTC.

This clonotype showed up just a few times. This chain links TRBV28 with TRBJ1-1; 8 bases are shared with TRBD1. Germline CDR1 reads MDHEN; CDR2 reads SYDVKM. The CDR3 extends over 12 amino acids. V dropped 10 bases and J dropped 4; count of bases not matched to a gene: 5. This CDR3 is CATQGAFTEAFF. CDR3 DNA sequence: TGTGCCACCCAGGGGGCTTTCACTGAAGCTTTCTTT.

The genes are TRBV10-2 and TRBJ2-7; D is uncertain. Germline V gene sequence: CDR1 WSHSY, CDR2 SAAADI. This CDR3 has 16 amino acids. Trimming removed 4 bases from V and 3 bases from J, with 19 bases in between. The DNA of the CDR3 is TGCGCCAGCAGTGGCTGGTTACGGGTCCCTTACTACGAGCAGTACTTC. As protein: CASSGWLRVPYYEQYF.

This chain connects TRBV7-3 to TRBJ1-6, with D hard to call. CDR1 is SGHTA and CDR2 is FQGTGA in the germline V gene. This CDR3 is built from 13 residues. The ends were cut back, 6 bases at V and 7 bases at J, with 10 bases in the middle. This chain's CDR3 is CASREQKNSPLHF. CDR3 nucleotide sequence: TGTGCCAGCAGGGAACAGAAAAATTCACCCCTCCACTTT.

The rearrangement links TRBV7-9 to TRBJ2-5; D not certain. Germline loops: CDR1 SEHNR, CDR2 FQNEAQ (reference sequence). This CDR3 has 13 residues. V was pared by 11 bases and J by 0 bases, with 13 bases between. CDR3 nucleotide sequence: TGTGCCTTCCATTGGATACACCAAGAGACCCAGTACTTC. It translates to CAFHWIHQETQYF.

This clonotype showed up just a few times. The chain links TRBV12-3 or TRBV12-4 to TRBJ1-5; D ambiguous. With 6 bases removed from V and 0 bases from J, the gap between germline ends came to 12 bases. The CDR3 contains 15 residues. CDR3 sequence reads: CASSLGLYSNQPQHF. The CDR3 nucleotides read TGTGCCAGCAGCCTCGGGCTTTATAGCAATCAGCCCCAGCATTTT.

This clonotype was seen a handful of times. V usage is TRBV12-3 or TRBV12-4 and J usage is TRBJ2-2; D remains ambiguous. The V and J ends lost 6 bases and 7 bases respectively, with 3 bases between them. The CDR3 length is 10 residues. The CDR3 DNA sequence: TGTGCCAGCAGAAACGGGGAGCTGTTTTTT. This encodes CASRNGELFF.

V gene TRBV5-1 combines with J gene TRBJ2-1; D is unresolved. V was pared by 6 bases and J by 6 bases, with 13 bases between. CDR3 size: 13 residues. Germline CDR1 SGHRS, CDR2 YFSETQ. CDR3 in DNA: TGCGCCAGCAAGGACCCGACTGCCAATGAGCAGTTCTTC. Translating it yields CASKDPTANEQFF.

This clonotype came up many times. The CDR3 protein is CAIGPGGTDTQYF. CDR3 coding DNA: TGTGCCATCGGTCCAGGTGGCACAGATACGCAGTATTTT. The chain joins TRBV10-3 to TRBJ2-3; no clear D. Trimming removed 8 bases from V and 1 base from J, with 10 bases in between. CDR1 and CDR2 from the germline V gene are ENHRY and SYGVKD. CDR3 length: 13 residues.